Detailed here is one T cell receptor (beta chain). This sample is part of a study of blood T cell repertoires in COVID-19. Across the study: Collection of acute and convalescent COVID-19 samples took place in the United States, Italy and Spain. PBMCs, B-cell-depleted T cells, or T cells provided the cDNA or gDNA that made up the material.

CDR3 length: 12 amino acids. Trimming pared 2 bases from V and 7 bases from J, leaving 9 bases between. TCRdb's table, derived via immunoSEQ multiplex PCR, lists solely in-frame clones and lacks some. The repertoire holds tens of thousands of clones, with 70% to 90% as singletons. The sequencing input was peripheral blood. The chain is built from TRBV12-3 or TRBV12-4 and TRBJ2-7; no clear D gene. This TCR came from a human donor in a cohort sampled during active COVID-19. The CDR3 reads CASSLSNSEQYF. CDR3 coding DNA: TGTGCCAGCAGTTTAAGCAATTCAGAGCAGTACTTC.